The T cell receptor beta chain described here comes from a study of Tregs in tolerant kidney transplant recipients (dated by TCRdb to the late 2010s). The study in broad terms: TCRbeta sequencing was used in the study to identify donor-specific regulatory T cells before combined kidney and bone marrow transplantation, and the identified cells were then tracked after transplant. TCRbeta repertoire sequencing was used in a few healthy controls to compare several methods for expanding Tregs specific for an allogeneic donor. Here is what the overall study found, with its caveats: Biological reproducibility was not directly addressed, though technical replication error appeared minimal. Because only a small number of patients were included, the study had limitations, and the results will need to be validated in larger populations as well as under other immunosuppression protocols. Expanding Tregs with activated donor B cells appeared to identify the most biologically relevant and donor-specific TCRbeta repertoire.

In regard to this clone: Its antigen target is currently unknown. It has no much larger one-base neighbor in the sample; base qualities were not kept.

Unstimulated Tregs (CD4+CD25+CD127-), CD4+ non-Tregs (CD4+CD25-), CD4 and CD8 cells were FACS-sorted from thawed PBMCs. Healthy control blood came either as purchased buffy coats or from healthy volunteers. Healthy control blood was separated into PBMCs by Ficoll density gradient and cryopreserved, and patient PBMCs were collected both before and after transplant. The CDR3 has 15 amino acids, counting the end cysteine and phenylalanine. CDR3 DNA is the only sequence kept; it has 45 bases, read in frame from the first base. Cut back by 0 bases and 4 bases, the V and J ends lie 12 bases apart. Reading the germline V gene gives CDR1 LGHNA and CDR2 YSLEER. For TCRbeta CDR3 sequencing, genomic DNA was extracted from sorted cells using the QIAGEN DNeasy Blood and Tissue Kit. High-throughput TCRbeta CDR3 sequencing, which included PCR amplification with bias correction and internal controls, was done commercially through immunoSEQ. The source study handled its data this way. Unique productive TCRbeta sequences were defined by CDR3 nucleotide sequence where primers matched, and otherwise by CDR3 amino acid sequence together with Vbeta and Jbeta genes. To correct for sorting error, sequences found in more than one sorted population at a frequency ratio of 2:1 or less were discarded, and the remaining shared sequences were assigned to the population with the higher frequency. Donor-reactive sequences were defined as at least 5-fold expanded in CFSE-low cells versus unstimulated cells, with frequency of at least 0.01% in CFSE-low cells. Repertoire divergence was quantified by Jensen-Shannon divergence using the top 100 TCRbeta sequences ranked by frequency. For samples with multiple sequencing runs, sorting error was corrected in each run separately before the runs were combined. Not all clones reach the TCRdb copy of this immuneACCESS table, which keeps in-frame sequences only. Checked studies attribute under half of the gap to unresolved V genes and leave the rest unexplained. The DNA gave D and trimming, while V, J and clone size come from that table. In all, the sample holds around 61,000 clones, and 83% of those were seen once. The ten largest clonotypes hold around 5.2% of the sample.

This clonotype was sampled from a human donor in good health. This chain joins TRBV4-3 to TRBJ1-1; matching of 5 bases hints at TRBD1 as the D gene. The sequenced material came from CD4+ T cells from blood. The DNA sequence is given as TGCGCCAGCAGCCAAGAGGTGGGGCGTCTCACTGAAGCTTTCTTT. Protein translation: CASSQEVGRLTEAFF.